These T cell receptor beta chains were read from a single sample in a study of OX40 agonist ivuxolimab in advanced cancers. The assay was immunoSEQ multiplex PCR, and TCRdb's table has in-frame clones only and misses some. This sample has tens of thousands of clones, with approximately 86% found just once. Sequencing used CD4+ or CD8+ T cells sorted from blood, obtained in a trial of the OX40 agonist ivuxolimab. The origin of the receptors is an adult with an advanced solid tumor such as melanoma, head and neck, liver or kidney cancer. CDR3s include the opening cysteine and the closing phenylalanine or tryptophan. D genes are given only for firm matches. Not all rows give a size; the values are once, few, many and, for expanded clones, a class.

v_gene	j_gene	abundance	d_gene	CDR3aa	CDR3nt
TRBV28	TRBJ1-5	.	.	CASTWGSNQPQHF	TGTGCCAGCACTTGGGGGAGCAATCAGCCCCAGCATTTT
TRBV28	TRBJ1-1	.	.	CASSFGTAAPPREAFF	TGTGCCAGCAGTTTTGGTACAGCAGCCCCACCAAGGGAAGCTTTCTTT
TRBV21-1	TRBJ1-5	.	.	CASRDRREQRVTVFLCQHF	.
TRBV4-1	TRBJ1-3	.	TRBD1	CASSRGTGTGNTIYF	TGCGCCAGCAGCCGGGGGACAGGGACTGGAAACACCATATATTTT
TRBV4-1	TRBJ2-1	.	.	CASSQEGVDNEQFF	TGCGCCAGCAGCCAAGAGGGGGTTGACAATGAGCAGTTCTTC
TRBV7-7	TRBJ2-5	.	TRBD2	CASSLSGGAPETQYF	TGTGCCAGCAGCTTGAGCGGGGGGGCCCCAGAGACCCAGTACTTC
TRBV5-6	TRBJ1-1	.	TRBD1	CASSSYTTGDTEAFF	TGTGCCAGCAGCTCCTACACGACAGGGGACACTGAAGCTTTCTTT
TRBV4-1	TRBJ2-1	.	.	CASSQGPMNEQFF	TGCGCCAGCAGCCAGGGTCCGATGAATGAGCAGTTCTTC
TRBV28	TRBJ2-3	.	TRBD2	CASSLGLAGEWGTDTQYF	TGTGCCAGCAGTTTGGGGCTAGCGGGAGAATGGGGCACAGATACGCAGTATTTT
TRBV27	TRBJ1-4	.	.	CASSFGTFNEKLFF	TGTGCCAGCAGTTTCGGGACCTTCAATGAAAAACTGTTTTTT
TRBV11-2	TRBJ1-6	.	.	CASSLLGSPLHF	TGTGCCAGCAGCTTATTGGGATCACCCCTCCACTTT
TRBV15	TRBJ2-7	.	.	CATSEQGHEQYF	TGTGCCACCAGCGAACAGGGACACGAGCAGTACTTC
TRBV7-9	TRBJ2-7	.	TRBD1	CASSLVSGGFYEQYF	TGTGCCAGCAGCTTAGTGTCAGGGGGCTTCTACGAGCAGTACTTC
TRBV27	TRBJ1-6	.	.	CASSPDSYNSPLHF	TGTGCCAGCAGTCCCGACAGTTATAATTCACCCCTCCACTTT
TRBV5-8	TRBJ1-1	.	.	CASSFAAEAFF	TGTGCCAGCAGCTTTGCGGCTGAAGCTTTCTTT
TRBV9	TRBJ2-4	.	.	CASSESGDLNIQYF	TGTGCCAGCAGCGAATCAGGGGATTTAAACATTCAGTACTTC
TRBV2	TRBJ2-7	.	.	CAGFGAGSYEQYF	TGTGCCGGCTTTGGTGCGGGCTCCTACGAGCAGTACTTC
TRBV29-1	TRBJ2-3	.	TRBD2	CSARPLAGGPTDTQYF	TGCAGCGCGCGCCCATTAGCGGGAGGGCCTACAGATACGCAGTATTTT
TRBV27	TRBJ2-1	.	TRBD2	CASSLLASGGSYNEQFF	TGTGCCAGCAGTTTACTAGCTAGCGGAGGCTCCTACAATGAGCAGTTCTTC
TRBV5-8	TRBJ2-7	.	.	CASSDSYEQYF	TGTGCCAGCAGCGACTCCTACGAGCAGTACTTC
TRBV5-5	TRBJ2-5	.	TRBD1	CASSRQGGQETQYF	TGTGCCAGCAGCCGACAGGGGGGCCAAGAGACCCAGTACTTC
TRBV9	TRBJ1-1	.	.	CASSEGAHTEAFF	TGTGCCAGCAGCGAGGGCGCACACACTGAAGCTTTCTTT
TRBV28	TRBJ2-5	.	TRBD1	CASHRRTGVQETQYF	TGTGCCAGCCACCGCCGGACAGGGGTCCAAGAGACCCAGTACTTC
TRBV4-3	TRBJ1-1	.	TRBD1	CASSLSDREGTEAFF	TGCGCCAGCAGCCTTAGCGACAGGGAGGGAACTGAAGCTTTCTTT
TRBV11-1	TRBJ2-5	.	.	CASSPGNAQETQYF	TGTGCCAGCAGCCCCGGGAATGCCCAAGAGACCCAGTACTTC
TRBV7-9	TRBJ1-2	once	TRBD1	CASSLFPTGGNYGYTF	TGTGCCAGCAGCTTATTCCCGACAGGGGGCAACTATGGCTACACCTTC
TRBV7-9	TRBJ1-1	.	.	CASSLASPSETEAFF	TGTGCCAGCAGCTTAGCCAGCCCCAGTGAGACTGAAGCTTTCTTT
TRBV29-1	TRBJ2-7	.	TRBD1	CSVGGTGHYYEQYF	TGCAGCGTTGGAGGGACAGGGCATTACTACGAGCAGTACTTC
TRBV30	TRBJ2-7	.	.	CAWSPEDSGPYEQYF	TGTGCCTGGAGCCCAGAGGACTCAGGGCCCTACGAGCAGTACTTC
TRBV10-2	TRBJ1-1	.	.	CASSAAGDTEAFF	TGCGCCAGCAGCGCCGCAGGGGACACTGAAGCTTTCTTT
TRBV5-1	TRBJ2-7	.	TRBD1	CASSRSGGQREQYF	TGCGCCAGCAGTAGGTCAGGGGGCCAAAGAGAGCAGTACTTC
TRBV11-2	TRBJ2-3	.	.	CASSLDSGLDTQYF	TGTGCCAGCAGCTTAGATTCCGGGTTAGATACGCAGTATTTT
TRBV27	TRBJ1-2	.	TRBD1	CASSGQGARYGYTF	TGTGCCAGCAGCGGTCAGGGGGCGAGATATGGCTACACCTTC
TRBV29-1	TRBJ2-7	.	.	CSVVWVGHSLYEQYF	TGCAGCGTTGTTTGGGTGGGACATTCCCTCTACGAGCAGTACTTC
TRBV9	TRBJ2-1	.	TRBD2	CASSPPAGEIFF	TGTGCCAGCAGCCCCCCTGCGGGAGAAATATTCTTC
TRBV10-3	TRBJ2-1	.	.	CAISGTSYNEQFF	TGTGCCATCAGTGGGACCAGCTACAATGAGCAGTTCTTC
TRBV7-9	TRBJ2-7	.	.	CASSLVSATTFYEQYF	TGTGCCAGCAGCTTAGTTTCAGCCACAACCTTTTACGAGCAGTACTTC
TRBV5-4	TRBJ2-7	.	.	CASSQGPGEQYF	TGTGCCAGCAGCCAAGGTCCCGGCGAGCAGTACTTC
TRBV11-3	TRBJ2-2	.	.	CASSYPTGELFF	TGTGCCAGCAGCTATCCCACCGGGGAGCTGTTTTTT
TRBV18	TRBJ2-3	.	TRBD2	CASSSGLVSDTQYF	TGTGCCAGCTCCTCGGGACTAGTATCAGATACGCAGTATTTT